Listed below are T cell receptor beta chains from one sample, sequenced in a study of CD8+CD57+ T cells in acquired aplastic anemia. Using its own MiXCR run on the reads, TCRdb lists one record per CDR3 protein. The sample comprises roughly 200,000 distinct CDR3 sequences, roughly three fifths of which are singletons, and roughly 43% rests with the top ten. Sequencing used sorted CD4+, CD8+, or CD8+CD57+ T cells (not recorded which) from PBMCs. The receptor source for this set is a human donor with aplastic anemia. Each CDR3 is given with its conserved first and last residue. A D gene is named only where the DNA matches it firmly. Some rows have no size entry. The others give once, few or many, or a class for an expanded clone.

j_gene: TRBJ2-3
d_gene: .
v_gene: TRBV5-1
abundance: .
CDR3aa: CASSYDESLLDTQYF
CDR3nt: TGCGCCAGCAGCTACGATGAATCATTACTAGATACGCAGTATTTT

j_gene: TRBJ1-2
d_gene: .
v_gene: TRBV20-1
abundance: .
CDR3aa: CSASQGTNYGYTF
CDR3nt: TGCAGTGCAAGCCAGGGGACTAACTATGGCTACACCTTC

j_gene: TRBJ1-5
d_gene: .
v_gene: TRBV10-1
abundance: .
CDR3aa: CASTQGEGGRGNQPQHF
CDR3nt: TGCGCCAGCACTCAAGGGGAGGGGGGAAGAGGCAATCAGCCCCAGCATTTT

j_gene: TRBJ2-7
d_gene: .
v_gene: TRBV7-9
abundance: .
CDR3aa: CASSFTRGDKDEQYF
CDR3nt: TGTGCCAGCAGCTTCACCCGGGGGGACAAAGACGAGCAGTACTTC

j_gene: TRBJ2-7
d_gene: TRBD2
v_gene: TRBV4-3
abundance: .
CDR3aa: CASRREGQGIGEQYF
CDR3nt: TGCGCCAGCAGACGGGAGGGGCAGGGGATAGGCGAGCAGTACTTC

j_gene: TRBJ2-5
d_gene: .
v_gene: TRBV15
abundance: .
CDR3aa: CATSIRRGETQYF
CDR3nt: TGTGCCACCAGCATCCGACGGGGGGAGACCCAGTACTTC

j_gene: TRBJ2-7
d_gene: .
v_gene: TRBV7-9
abundance: .
CDR3aa: CASSPPGTGSYEQYF
CDR3nt: TGTGCCAGCAGCCCCCCTGGGACTGGATCCTACGAGCAGTACTTC

j_gene: TRBJ1-5
d_gene: TRBD1
v_gene: TRBV20-1
abundance: .
CDR3aa: CSVTDRGGNQPQHF
CDR3nt: TGCAGTGTAACGGACAGGGGTGGCAATCAGCCCCAGCATTTT

j_gene: TRBJ1-2
d_gene: TRBD1
v_gene: TRBV10-3
abundance: .
CDR3aa: CASSEGQGAWVTF
CDR3nt: TGTGCCTCCTCTGAAGGACAGGGGGCTTGGGTGACCTTC

j_gene: TRBJ1-1
d_gene: .
v_gene: TRBV19
abundance: many
CDR3aa: CASSISQNTEAFF
CDR3nt: TGTGCCAGTAGTATCTCACAGAACACTGAAGCTTTCTTT

j_gene: TRBJ2-3
d_gene: .
v_gene: TRBV7-2
abundance: once
CDR3aa: CASSDSGADTQYF
CDR3nt: TGTGCCAGCAGCGACTCGGGAGCAGATACGCAGTATTTT

j_gene: TRBJ2-3
d_gene: .
v_gene: TRBV24-1
abundance: .
CDR3aa: CATSERGSSTDTQYF
CDR3nt: TGTGCCACCAGCGAGAGGGGGTCTAGCACAGATACGCAGTATTTT

j_gene: TRBJ1-6
d_gene: .
v_gene: TRBV6-5
abundance: once
CDR3aa: CASSYERADSPLHF
CDR3nt: TGTGCCAGCAGTTACGAGCGGGCTGACTCACCCCTCCACTTT

j_gene: TRBJ1-2
d_gene: TRBD1
v_gene: TRBV2
abundance: .
CDR3aa: CASTQIGQGGDGYTF
CDR3nt: TGTGCCAGCACCCAGATCGGACAGGGCGGTGACGGCTACACCTTC

j_gene: TRBJ2-1
d_gene: .
v_gene: TRBV11-2
abundance: many
CDR3aa: CASSLDGGGWEQFF
CDR3nt: TGTGCCAGCAGCTTAGATGGTGGGGGCTGGGAGCAGTTCTTC

j_gene: TRBJ1-1
d_gene: .
v_gene: TRBV19
abundance: .
CDR3aa: CASRPQNRVAFF
CDR3nt: TGTGCCAGTAGGCCTCAAAACAGGGTGGCTTTCTTT

j_gene: TRBJ2-5
d_gene: TRBD1
v_gene: TRBV5-4
abundance: .
CDR3aa: CASSAQGIETQYF
CDR3nt: TGTGCCAGCAGCGCACAGGGGATTGAGACCCAGTACTTC

j_gene: TRBJ2-1
d_gene: .
v_gene: TRBV27
abundance: .
CDR3aa: CASSLSRGLLNEQFF
CDR3nt: TGTGCCAGCAGTTTATCAAGGGGATTGTTAAATGAGCAGTTCTTC

j_gene: TRBJ2-5
d_gene: .
v_gene: TRBV20-1
abundance: .
CDR3aa: CSARQVVQETQYF
CDR3nt: TGCAGTGCTAGACAGGTTGTGCAAGAGACCCAGTACTTC

j_gene: TRBJ1-2
d_gene: .
v_gene: TRBV20-1
abundance: .
CDR3aa: CSARALLGYGYTF
CDR3nt: TGCAGTGCTAGAGCCCTACTGGGCTATGGCTACACCTTC

j_gene: TRBJ1-1
d_gene: .
v_gene: TRBV9
abundance: .
CDR3aa: CASSLSVGTEAFF
CDR3nt: TGTGCCAGCAGCTTGTCAGTGGGTACTGAGGCTTTCTTT

j_gene: TRBJ2-1
d_gene: .
v_gene: TRBV24-1
abundance: many
CDR3aa: CATSVWLRGNEQFF
CDR3nt: TGTGCCACCAGTGTGTGGCTAAGAGGCAATGAGCAGTTCTTC

j_gene: TRBJ2-3
d_gene: TRBD1
v_gene: TRBV20-1
abundance: .
CDR3aa: CSVRDRITPTDTQYF
CDR3nt: TGCAGCGTCCGGGACAGGATTACACCCACAGATACGCAGTATTTT

j_gene: TRBJ1-5
d_gene: TRBD1
v_gene: TRBV6-5
abundance: few
CDR3aa: CASSHETGGFQPQHF
CDR3nt: TGTGCCAGCAGTCACGAGACAGGGGGTTTCCAGCCCCAGCATTTT

j_gene: TRBJ1-2
d_gene: .
v_gene: TRBV9
abundance: many
CDR3aa: CASSVEGHSNYGYTF
CDR3nt: TGTGCCAGCAGCGTAGAAGGACATTCTAACTATGGCTACACCTTC

j_gene: TRBJ2-1
d_gene: .
v_gene: TRBV4-2
abundance: many
CDR3aa: CASSAQDNEQFF
CDR3nt: TGTGCCAGCAGCGCACAAGACAATGAGCAGTTCTTC

j_gene: TRBJ1-1
d_gene: TRBD1
v_gene: TRBV7-2
abundance: .
CDR3aa: CASSLGTGDNTEAFF
CDR3nt: TGTGCCAGCAGCTTGGGGACAGGGGATAACACTGAAGCTTTCTTT

j_gene: TRBJ2-7
d_gene: .
v_gene: TRBV7-9
abundance: many
CDR3aa: CASSPRVRDEQYF
CDR3nt: TGTGCCAGCAGCCCCAGGGTAAGGGACGAGCAGTACTTC

j_gene: TRBJ1-5
d_gene: .
v_gene: TRBV7-9
abundance: .
CDR3aa: CASSFRGNQPQHF
CDR3nt: TGTGCCAGTTCCTTTCGAGGCAATCAGCCCCAGCATTTT

j_gene: TRBJ1-2
d_gene: TRBD1
v_gene: TRBV14
abundance: many
CDR3aa: CASSQDLGDRGSTYGYTF
CDR3nt: TGTGCCAGCAGCCAAGATCTAGGTGACAGGGGTTCAACTTATGGCTACACCTTC

j_gene: TRBJ2-7
d_gene: .
v_gene: TRBV27
abundance: many
CDR3aa: CASSLGGPQGEQYF
CDR3nt: TGTGCCAGCAGTTTGGGGGGGCCCCAGGGCGAGCAGTACTTC